A selection of T cell receptor beta chains follows, all from one sample in a study of regulatory T cells in long-lasting Graves disease. MiXCR, run by TCRdb on the multiplex PCR reads, gives a single entry per CDR3 protein. Among approximately 490,000 distinct CDR3 sequences listed, roughly 15% were seen once. The same sample was also studied in work on T cells in Graves' hyperthyroidism and ophthalmopathy.

The sample in question was peripheral blood mononuclear cells (PBMCs), obtained at new diagnosis, from a patient treated with antithyroid drugs. The receptor source for this set is a man aged 40-50 years with Graves disease. The CDR3 runs from the conserved cysteine through the conserved F or W. D genes are given only for firm matches. Part of the rows lack a size; the others show once, few, many or a class for expanded clones.

clone_size d_call j_call v_call cdr3_aa cdr3_nt
many NA TRBJ1-5 TRBV19 CASSQFRGGRSNQPQHF TGTGCCAGTAGCCAATTCAGAGGGGGAAGGAGCAATCAGCCCCAGCATTTT
NA NA TRBJ2-1 TRBV9 CASSVGRPNEQFF TGTGCCAGCAGCGTAGGCCGCCCCAATGAGCAGTTCTTC
many TRBD1 TRBJ1-1 TRBV29-1 CSAWTGQHTEAFF TGCAGCGCCTGGACAGGTCAGCACACTGAAGCTTTCTTT
many NA TRBJ2-5 TRBV2 CATIMPVTKEETQYF TGTGCCACCATTATGCCGGTTACGAAGGAAGAGACCCAGTACTTC
many NA TRBJ2-7 TRBV20-1 CSARAPGTGVYEQYF TGCAGTGCTAGAGCGCCGGGGACGGGGGTCTACGAGCAGTACTTC
many TRBD2 TRBJ2-1 TRBV12-3/TRBV12-4 CASSYRTSGIAGSYNEQFF TGTGCCAGCAGCTACCGGACTAGCGGGATCGCGGGCTCCTACAATGAGCAGTTCTTC
many TRBD1 TRBJ1-1 TRBV3-1 CASSQRQGSATEAFF TGTGCCAGCAGCCAAAGACAGGGCTCGGCCACTGAAGCTTTCTTT
few TRBD1 TRBJ1-1 TRBV20-1 CSASRGGNTEAFF TGCAGTGCTAGTCGAGGGGGCAACACTGAAGCTTTCTTT
many NA TRBJ2-5 TRBV13 CASSHLLGEETQYF TGTGCCAGCAGCCATTTACTCGGGGAAGAGACCCAGTACTTC
many TRBD1 TRBJ1-5 TRBV11-2 CASSLGQGGGQPQHF TGTGCCAGCAGCTTAGGACAGGGCGGGGGTCAGCCCCAGCATTTT
NA TRBD2 TRBJ2-1 TRBV5-4 CASSSGTTRDEQFF TGTGCCAGCAGCTCGGGGACTACCCGCGATGAGCAGTTCTTC
many TRBD1 TRBJ2-7 TRBV5-1 CASSLNRGDYEQYF TGCGCCAGCAGCTTGAACAGGGGGGACTACGAGCAGTACTTC
many TRBD2 TRBJ2-7 TRBV12-3/TRBV12-4 CASTLTLGSGMGYEQYF TGTGCCAGCACCCTTACGTTGGGTAGCGGGATGGGCTACGAGCAGTACTTC
many TRBD1 TRBJ2-1 TRBV5-1 CASSLVDRAYNEQFF TGCGCCAGCAGCTTGGTGGACAGGGCTTACAATGAGCAGTTCTTC
many TRBD2 TRBJ2-1 TRBV5-1 CASSSLAGGPKDEQFF TGCGCCAGCAGCTCACTAGCGGGAGGGCCTAAGGATGAGCAGTTCTTC
few NA TRBJ1-4 TRBV7-9 CASSTTSLGRNEKLFF TGTGCCAGCAGCACAACTTCCCTGGGACGTAATGAAAAACTGTTTTTT
few NA TRBJ1-6 TRBV14 CASSQGGGYNSPLHF TGTGCCAGCAGCCAAGGGGGCGGTTATAATTCACCCCTCCACTTT
many NA TRBJ2-7 TRBV5-1 CASSLGGDMTYEQYF TGCGCCAGCAGCTTGGGGGGGGACATGACCTACGAGCAGTACTTC
NA NA TRBJ2-7 TRBV29-1 CSVAALGEQYF TGCAGCGTTGCGGCCTTGGGCGAGCAGTACTTC
NA NA TRBJ1-2 TRBV4-1 CASSTPWGVLYGYTF TGCGCCAGCAGCACCCCGTGGGGGGTATTGTATGGCTACACCTTC
few NA TRBJ1-2 TRBV24-1 CATSDNGDYGYTF TGTGCCACCAGTGATAACGGTGACTATGGCTACACCTTC
NA TRBD1 TRBJ1-1 TRBV29-1 CSVEEDRTNTEAFF TGCAGCGTTGAGGAGGACAGGACGAACACTGAAGCTTTCTTT
many TRBD1 TRBJ2-3 TRBV28 CASSLDRAGATDTQYF TGTGCCAGCAGCTTGGACAGGGCTGGCGCGACAGATACGCAGTATTTT
many TRBD1 TRBJ2-1 TRBV11-2 CASSSVRLRQGREQFF TGTGCCAGCAGCTCCGTTAGGCTTAGACAGGGGAGGGAGCAGTTCTTC
once TRBD2 TRBJ2-3 TRBV20-1 CSASARSGRALTDTQYF TGCAGTGCTAGCGCTCGGAGCGGGAGGGCCCTCACAGATACGCAGTATTTT
NA NA TRBJ2-7 TRBV4-1 CASSQESSASSYEQYF TGCGCCAGCAGCCAAGAATCTAGCGCAAGCTCCTACGAGCAGTACTTC
NA NA TRBJ2-7 TRBV30 CAWSSQGFVEQYF TGTGCCTGGAGTTCGCAAGGTTTCGTCGAGCAGTACTTC
few NA TRBJ2-5 TRBV5-4 CASSLMGMGETQYF TGTGCCAGCAGCTTAATGGGGATGGGGGAGACCCAGTACTTC
NA NA TRBJ2-1 TRBV12-3/TRBV12-4 CASSLIAVGNEQFF TGTGCCAGCAGTTTAATAGCGGTGGGAAATGAGCAGTTCTTC
many TRBD1 TRBJ2-2 TRBV27 CASSAGTGGVGELFF TGTGCCAGCAGCGCCGGGACAGGGGGTGTCGGGGAGCTGTTTTTT
many TRBD1 TRBJ2-1 TRBV24-1 CATSDWDRTYNEQFF TGTGCCACCAGTGATTGGGACAGAACCTACAATGAGCAGTTCTTC
many TRBD2 TRBJ2-7 TRBV3-1 CASSTTSRGVSEQYF TGTGCCAGCAGCACCACTTCCCGGGGGGTCTCCGAGCAGTACTTC
many NA TRBJ2-7 TRBV27 CASSLTGFYEQYF TGTGCCAGCAGTTTAACAGGGTTCTACGAGCAGTACTTC
NA TRBD2 TRBJ2-1 TRBV7-2 CASRKGREGVYNEQFF TGTGCCAGCAGAAAAGGTCGGGAGGGGGTCTACAATGAGCAGTTCTTC
many NA TRBJ2-7 TRBV28 CASNAETRGYEQYF TGTGCCAGCAATGCAGAGACACGCGGTTACGAGCAGTACTTC
NA TRBD1 TRBJ1-5 TRBV6-5 CASSYQGGGNQPQHF TGTGCCAGCAGTTATCAGGGGGGCGGCAATCAGCCCCAGCATTTT
many NA TRBJ2-3 TRBV20-1 CSASGSSSTDTQYF TGCAGTGCTAGTGGTAGTTCAAGCACAGATACGCAGTATTTT
NA NA TRBJ1-2 TRBV7-9 CASREFYGYTF TGTGCCAGCAGAGAGTTCTATGGCTACACCTTC
many TRBD2 TRBJ2-7 TRBV24-1 CATSDSSGRAYEQYF TGTGCCACCAGTGATTCTAGCGGGAGGGCCTACGAGCAGTACTTC
NA NA TRBJ2-5 TRBV2 CASSDFREETQYF TGTGCCAGCAGTGACTTCAGGGAAGAGACCCAGTACTTC
many TRBD2 TRBJ2-2 TRBV28 CASRPGLALNTGELFF TGTGCCAGCAGGCCGGGACTAGCGCTAAACACCGGGGAGCTGTTTTTT
many TRBD2 TRBJ2-1 TRBV10-3 CAISDPGLASNEQFF TGTGCCATCAGTGACCCGGGACTAGCGTCGAATGAGCAGTTCTTC
NA NA TRBJ2-4 TRBV4-1 CASSQGRGAKNIQYF TGCGCCAGCAGCCAAGGCAGGGGAGCCAAAAACATTCAGTACTTC
many TRBD2 TRBJ2-1 TRBV2 CASSVYGGSKYNEQFF TGTGCCAGCAGTGTGTACGGCGGGAGCAAATACAATGAGCAGTTCTTC
NA TRBD2 TRBJ2-1 TRBV19 CASSIGMGREFF TGTGCCAGTAGTATCGGGATGGGGAGGGAGTTCTTC
many NA TRBJ2-3 TRBV3-1 CASSRQLFTDTQYF TGTGCCAGCAGCCGACAGCTCTTCACAGATACGCAGTATTTT
few TRBD2 TRBJ2-1 TRBV7-3 CASSLQRPGLAGPEQFF TGTGCCAGCAGCCTTCAACGTCCGGGACTAGCGGGGCCAGAGCAGTTCTTC
many NA TRBJ2-7 TRBV7-9 CASSLGRDAREQYF TGTGCCAGCAGCTTAGGGCGGGACGCTAGGGAGCAGTACTTC
many TRBD2 TRBJ2-7 TRBV30 CAWSWSDAGGPHEQYF TGTGCCTGGAGTTGGAGTGACGCGGGAGGGCCCCACGAGCAGTACTTC
NA NA TRBJ2-1 TRBV5-1 CASTSLDNEQFF TGCGCCAGCACATCGCTCGACAATGAGCAGTTCTTC
many NA TRBJ2-5 TRBV7-9 CASSLVGGQETQYF TGTGCCAGCAGCTTAGTTGGGGGCCAAGAGACCCAGTACTTC
many NA TRBJ1-3 TRBV2 CASRADSRNTIYF TGTGCCAGCAGAGCGGACAGCAGAAACACCATATATTTT
many NA TRBJ1-2 TRBV6-1 CAIERGVYGYTF TGTGCCATTGAGAGGGGAGTATATGGCTACACCTTC
NA NA TRBJ2-3 TRBV12-3/TRBV12-4 CASSSLGVAADTQYF TGTGCCAGCAGCTCCCTCGGGGTGGCCGCAGATACGCAGTATTTT
NA NA TRBJ1-3 TRBV6-1 CASSNEAHLSGNTIYF TGTGCCAGCAGCAACGAGGCCCATTTATCTGGAAACACCATATATTTT
few NA TRBJ2-5 TRBV20-1 CSVEWARETQYF TGCAGCGTTGAATGGGCCCGAGAGACCCAGTACTTC
many NA TRBJ2-3 TRBV12-3/TRBV12-4 CASSLRLGTDTQYF TGTGCCAGCAGTTTAAGGCTAGGCACAGATACGCAGTATTTT
many NA TRBJ2-5 TRBV28 CASSQGGGPIKTQYF TGTGCCAGCAGCCAAGGGGGAGGGCCTATCAAGACCCAGTACTTC